This entry features one T cell receptor beta chain sequence. The antigen is unknown. The sample comes from a study of T cell responses to AZD1222 COVID-19 vaccine. Overall study results and limits: CD4 TCRs associated with vaccination spanned spike, dominating at 160-218 and 743-854. Repertoire samples came only from after the peak T cell response. Two doses of AZD1222 preceded a rise in Spike-specific TCR breadth and depth. A mostly white British donor set with more females was recruited, and clonal diversity was possibly underestimated.

The repertoire was sequenced with immunoSEQ multiplex PCR; TCRdb's copy has only in-frame clones and lacks some. This table holds about 39,000 clones, about 90% found once. Sequenced material: peripheral blood, taken 28 days after the second dose of the MenACWY control vaccine. The sequence was collected from an adult who received the MenACWY meningococcal vaccine as a control.

The CDR3 here is CASSSDLTGTYNEQFF. The CDR3, as DNA: TGTGCCAGCAGCTCCGACTTGACAGGGACCTACAATGAGCAGTTCTTC. The rearrangement joins TRBV7-3 to TRBJ2-1, with 7 nucleotides matching TRBD1. CDR1 is SGHTA and CDR2 is FQGTGA in the germline V gene. The CDR3 spans 16 residues. Germline trimming cut 4 bases from V and 2 bases from J; bases unmatched to any gene: 8.